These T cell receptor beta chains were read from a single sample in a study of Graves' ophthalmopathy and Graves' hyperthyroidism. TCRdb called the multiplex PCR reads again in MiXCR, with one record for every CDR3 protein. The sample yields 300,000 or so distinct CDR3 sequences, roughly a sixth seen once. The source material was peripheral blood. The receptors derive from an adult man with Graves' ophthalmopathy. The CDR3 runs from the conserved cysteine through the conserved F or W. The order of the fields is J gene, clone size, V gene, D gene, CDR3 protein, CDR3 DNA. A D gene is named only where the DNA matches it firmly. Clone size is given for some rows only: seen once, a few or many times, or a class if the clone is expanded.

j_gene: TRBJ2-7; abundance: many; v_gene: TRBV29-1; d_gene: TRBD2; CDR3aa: CSVAGLAGEDYEQYF; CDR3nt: TGCAGCGTTGCGGGACTAGCGGGGGAGGACTACGAGCAGTACTTC
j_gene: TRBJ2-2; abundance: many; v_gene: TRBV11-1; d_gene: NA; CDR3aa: CASSLMSDLNTGELFF; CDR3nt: TGTGCCAGCAGCTTAATGTCCGACCTGAACACCGGGGAGCTGTTTTTT
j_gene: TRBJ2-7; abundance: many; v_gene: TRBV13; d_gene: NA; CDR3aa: CASSQGVGRGYEQYF; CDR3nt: TGTGCCAGCAGCCAAGGGGTGGGGAGAGGGTACGAGCAGTACTTC
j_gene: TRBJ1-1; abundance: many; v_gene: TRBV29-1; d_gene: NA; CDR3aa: CSVEEGGGWTEASF; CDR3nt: TGCAGCGTTGAAGAGGGGGGAGGGTGGACTGAAGCTTCCTTT
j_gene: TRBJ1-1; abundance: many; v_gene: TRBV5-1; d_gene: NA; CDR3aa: CASSLLGRTTEAFF; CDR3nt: TGCGCCAGCAGCTTGTTGGGGCGGACCACTGAAGCTTTCTTT
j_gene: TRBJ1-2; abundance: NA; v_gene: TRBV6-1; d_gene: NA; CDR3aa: CASSELGEGGYTF; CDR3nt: TGTGCCAGCAGTGAACTGGGGGAGGGAGGCTACACCTTC
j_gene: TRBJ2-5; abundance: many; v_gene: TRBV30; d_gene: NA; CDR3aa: CAWSVRVAVRETQYF; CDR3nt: TGTGCCTGGAGTGTACGGGTAGCGGTTCGGGAGACCCAGTACTTC
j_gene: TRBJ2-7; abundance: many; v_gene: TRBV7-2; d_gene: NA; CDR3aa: CASSLAPPRVEQYF; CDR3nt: TGTGCCAGCAGCTTAGCCCCGCCGCGGGTCGAGCAGTACTTC
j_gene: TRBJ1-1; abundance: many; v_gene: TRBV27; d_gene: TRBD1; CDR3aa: CASTRDRGTEAFF; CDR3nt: TGTGCCAGCACCCGTGACAGGGGCACTGAAGCTTTCTTT
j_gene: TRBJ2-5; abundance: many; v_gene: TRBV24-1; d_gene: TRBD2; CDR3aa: CATSDRTSDQETQYF; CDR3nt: TGTGCCACCAGTGACCGGACTAGCGACCAAGAGACCCAGTACTTC
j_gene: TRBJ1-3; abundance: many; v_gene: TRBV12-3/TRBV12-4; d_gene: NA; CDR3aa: CASTQTEGNTIYF; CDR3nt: TGTGCCAGCACCCAGACCGAGGGAAACACCATATATTTT
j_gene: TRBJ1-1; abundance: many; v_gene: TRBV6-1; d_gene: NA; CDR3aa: CASSELTENTEAFF; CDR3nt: TGTGCCAGCAGCGAACTGACAGAGAACACTGAAGCTTTCTTT
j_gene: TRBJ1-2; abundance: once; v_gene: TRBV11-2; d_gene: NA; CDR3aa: CASSLGSGRTNYGYTF; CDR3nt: TGTGCCAGCAGCTTAGGGTCGGGCAGGACTAACTATGGCTACACCTTC
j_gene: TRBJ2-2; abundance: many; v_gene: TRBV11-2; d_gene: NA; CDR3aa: CASRGERLAGELFF; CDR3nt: TGTGCCAGCAGGGGCGAGAGATTGGCCGGGGAGCTGTTTTTT
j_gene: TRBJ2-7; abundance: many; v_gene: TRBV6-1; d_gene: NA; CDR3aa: CASTPTRSTFEQYF; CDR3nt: TGTGCCAGCACTCCGACTAGGTCTACCTTCGAGCAGTACTTC
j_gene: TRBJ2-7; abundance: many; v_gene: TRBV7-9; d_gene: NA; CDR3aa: CASSGQLREQYF; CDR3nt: TGTGCCAGCAGCGGACAGCTGAGGGAGCAGTACTTC
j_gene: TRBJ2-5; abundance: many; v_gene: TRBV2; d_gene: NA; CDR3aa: CASSPGRFAETQYF; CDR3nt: TGTGCCAGCAGTCCCGGACGGTTTGCAGAGACCCAGTACTTC
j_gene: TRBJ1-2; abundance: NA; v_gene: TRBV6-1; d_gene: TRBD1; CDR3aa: CASGSQGQGTVGYTF; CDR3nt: TGTGCCAGCGGGTCCCAGGGACAGGGTACGGTTGGCTACACCTTC
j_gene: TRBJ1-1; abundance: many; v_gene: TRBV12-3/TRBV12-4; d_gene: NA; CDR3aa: CASSFATGFNTEAFF; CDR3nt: TGTGCCAGCAGTTTTGCAACAGGCTTCAACACTGAAGCTTTCTTT
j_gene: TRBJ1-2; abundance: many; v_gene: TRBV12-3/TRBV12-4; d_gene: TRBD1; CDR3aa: CASTPGTAYGYTF; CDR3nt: TGTGCCAGCACCCCCGGGACAGCCTATGGCTACACCTTC
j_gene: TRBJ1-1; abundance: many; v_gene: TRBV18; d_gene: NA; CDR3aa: CASSPLGGRSTEAFF; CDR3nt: TGTGCCAGCTCACCACTGGGGGGACGGTCCACTGAAGCTTTCTTT
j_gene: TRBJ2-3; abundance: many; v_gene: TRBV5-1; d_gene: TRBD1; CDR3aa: CASSRGQGPTDTQYF; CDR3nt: TGCGCCAGCAGCAGGGGACAGGGACCCACAGATACGCAGTATTTT